One and the same sample provided the 14 T cell receptor beta chains below, sequenced in a study of T cells in Graves' hyperthyroidism and ophthalmopathy. TCR beta CDR3 regions were amplified from RNA transcripts. HTBI primers were the set used in a first-round RT-PCR of the TCR CDR3. From the multiplex PCR reads, TCRdb called clonotypes with MiXCR, one entry per CDR3 protein. The repertoire has approximately 480,000 distinct CDR3 sequences, roughly 20% of them found once; the top ten carry around 27%. Sequencing used blood. Receptors originate from a man between 18 and 29 years old with Graves' hyperthyroidism.

Ten or more counts support this clonotype. This chain links TRBV28 with TRBJ1-2; tentatively, D is TRBD1 (5 bases). Per germline, CDR1 MDHEN and CDR2 SYDVKM. CDR3 length: 12 amino acids. Between the trimmed V and J ends, which lost 5 bases and 6 bases, there was a span of 10 bases. CDR3 coding DNA: TGTGCCAGCAGTCTAATACAGGATGGCTACACCTTC. It translates to CASSLIQDGYTF.

This clonotype has at least ten counts. The rearrangement uses TRBV2 and TRBJ1-1; D uncertain. Germline V gives CDR1 SNHLY, CDR2 FYNNEI. The V gene lost 5 bases and the J gene lost 3 bases, with 10 bases spanning the gap. The CDR3 extends over 13 amino acids. The CDR3 loop is CASSWTDDTEAFF. The CDR3 coding sequence is TGTGCCAGCAGTTGGACGGACGACACTGAAGCTTTCTTT.

This clonotype was seen at least ten times. The chain is built from TRBV6-2 or TRBV6-3 and TRBJ1-1, with D unresolved. Germline V gene sequence: CDR1 MNHEY, CDR2 SVGEGT. There are 13 residues in the CDR3. V lost 0 bases and J 2 bases, leaving 4 bases between the germline ends. The CDR3 loop reads CASSYSDNTEAFF. The CDR3 bases are TGTGCCAGCAGTTACTCGGACAACACTGAAGCTTTCTTT.

The V and J genes are TRBV12-3 or TRBV12-4 and TRBJ1-2, with TRBD1 matching 7 bases. The length of the CDR3 is 14 residues. The junction had 10 bases not matched to a gene; V was cut back by 5 bases and J by 7 bases. CDR3 nucleotides: TGTGCCAGCAGTCCTCAGGGGGGGGGATCTGGCTACACCTTC. Translation: CASSPQGGGSGYTF.

This clonotype was seen many times. The chain links TRBV12-5 to TRBJ2-2, with 9 positions matching TRBD2. Germline V gene lookup returns CDR1 LGHNT and CDR2 FRNRAP. Trimming at V came to 2 bases and at J to 1 base, leaving 8 bases not matched to a gene. This CDR3 is built from 18 residues. CDR3 nucleotide sequence: TGTGCTAGTGGTTTGTTCCCAGCGGGGGGAAGGAACACCGGGGAGCTGTTTTTT. Its protein is CASGLFPAGGRNTGELFF. The complete variable domain, with remaining parts taken from reference TRBV12-5 and TRBJ2-2, reads DARVTQTPRHKVTEMGQEVTMRCQPILGHNTVFWYRQTMMQGLELLAYFRNRAPLDDSGMPKDRFSAEMPDATLATLKIQPSEPRDSAVYFCASGLFPAGGRNTGELFFGEGSRLTVL.

The CDR3 loop reads CASSVSGREPQHF. CDR3 sequence (DNA): TGTGCCAGCAGTGTCAGCGGCCGGGAGCCCCAGCATTTT. The chain is built from TRBV6-1 and TRBJ1-5, with D unresolved. Germline-derived CDR1 and CDR2 are MNHNS and SASEGT. Trimming shortened V by 4 bases and J by 8 bases, and 12 bases separated the two germline ends. The CDR3 has 13 amino acids.

The chain has TRBV6-1 and TRBJ2-5; no firm D call. This CDR3 is 13 amino acids long. V dropped 6 bases and J dropped 1 base, with 9 bases sitting between them. Germline V gives CDR1 MNHNS, CDR2 SASEGT. The CDR3 nucleotides are TGTGCCAGCAGACGACGTAGCCAAGAGACCCAGTACTTC. This encodes CASRRRSQETQYF.

In this sample, this clonotype turned up many times. The rearrangement uses TRBV6-1 and TRBJ1-3; D is undetermined. Germline loops: CDR1 MNHNS, CDR2 SASEGT. Trimming took off 4 bases at V and 2 bases at J, with 12 bases between the two ends. The CDR3 length is 15 residues. The chain's CDR3 is CASSVDRETGNTIYF. The CDR3 coding sequence is TGTGCCAGCAGTGTAGATCGGGAGACTGGAAACACCATATATTTT.

This clonotype was found many times. CDR3 in DNA: TGTGCCAGCAGCCCCGACAGGAGCTCTGGAAACACCATATATTTT. Protein: CASSPDRSSGNTIYF. This rearrangement joins TRBV2 to TRBJ1-3; D perhaps matches TRBD1 (6 bases). Trimming cost V 6 bases and J 0 bases, with 12 bases left between them. The germline V gene has CDR1 SNHLY and CDR2 FYNNEI. CDR3 length: 15 residues.

This clonotype was counted many times. V is TRBV19 and J is TRBJ1-1, with 7 bases lining up with TRBD1. The germline CDR1 and CDR2 sequences are LNHDA and SQIVND (reference sequence). The CDR3 is made up of 13 amino acids. The ends lost 7 bases at V and 8 bases at J; junction bases unmatched: 10. CDR3 loop: CASKPTGTWEAFF. CDR3 coding DNA: TGTGCCAGTAAACCGACAGGGACCTGGGAAGCTTTCTTT.

As for this clonotype: At one end, the junction sequence differs from germline, possibly due to a read error. CDR3: CACSAQETYTEAFF. The CDR3 DNA is TGTGCCTGCAGCGCCCAGGAGACCTACACTGAAGCTTTCTTT. The rearrangement links TRBV6-1 to TRBJ1-1, with D hard to call. This CDR3 contains 14 residues. Germline V lookup: CDR1 MNHNS, CDR2 SASEGT.

The genes are TRBV6-1 and TRBJ2-2; the match to TRBD1 covers 7 bases. The J segment lost 2 bases and the V segment lost 8 bases, leaving 8 bases of the junction unmatched. Germline V gene lookup returns CDR1 MNHNS and CDR2 SASEGT. This CDR3 contains 15 residues. The CDR3 DNA sequence: TGTGCCAGCGGTGGACAGGTGATCAACACCGGGGAGCTGTTTTTT. This codes for CASGGQVINTGELFF.

This rearrangement joins TRBV20-1 to TRBJ2-7; TRBD2 aligns across 7 bases. The CDR3 is 14 amino acids. Germline loops: CDR1 DFQATT, CDR2 SNEGSKA (reference sequence). The ends lost 1 base at V and 3 bases at J; junction bases unmatched: 6. CDR3 nucleotide sequence: TGCAGTGCTAGAGTGGTAGCGGGTTACTACGAGCAGTACTTC. It specifies CSARVVAGYYEQYF.

This clonotype was seen many times. V gene TRBV2 combines with J gene TRBJ2-5; weak D call: TRBD2 (6 bases). Germline assignment: CDR1 SNHLY and CDR2 FYNNEI. The CDR3 contains 14 residues. Trimming pared 6 bases from V and 5 bases from J, leaving 16 bases between. The CDR3 spells CASSLTRKDETQYF. The CDR3 coding sequence is TGTGCCAGCAGCCTGACTAGGAAGGACGAGACCCAGTACTTC.